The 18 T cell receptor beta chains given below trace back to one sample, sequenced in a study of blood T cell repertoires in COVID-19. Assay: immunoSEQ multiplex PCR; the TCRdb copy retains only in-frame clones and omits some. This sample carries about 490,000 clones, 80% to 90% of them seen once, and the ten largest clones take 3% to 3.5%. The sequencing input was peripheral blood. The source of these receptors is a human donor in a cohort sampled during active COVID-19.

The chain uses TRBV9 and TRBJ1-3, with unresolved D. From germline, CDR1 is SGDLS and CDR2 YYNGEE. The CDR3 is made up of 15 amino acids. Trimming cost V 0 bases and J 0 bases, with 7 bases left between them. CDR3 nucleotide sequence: TGTGCCAGCAGCGTAGATGAGGGCTCTGGAAACACCATATATTTT. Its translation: CASSVDEGSGNTIYF.

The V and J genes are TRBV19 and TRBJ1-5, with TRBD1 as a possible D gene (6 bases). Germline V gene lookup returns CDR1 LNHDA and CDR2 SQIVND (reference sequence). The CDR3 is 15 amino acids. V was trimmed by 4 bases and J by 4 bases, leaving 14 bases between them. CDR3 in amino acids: CASSNGTPKNQPQHF. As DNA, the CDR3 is TGTGCCAGTAGTAACGGGACACCTAAGAATCAGCCCCAGCATTTT.

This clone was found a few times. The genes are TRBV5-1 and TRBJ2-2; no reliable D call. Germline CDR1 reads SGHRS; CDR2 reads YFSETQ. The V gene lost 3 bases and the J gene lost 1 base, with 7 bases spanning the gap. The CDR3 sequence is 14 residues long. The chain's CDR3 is CASSSNWNTGELFF. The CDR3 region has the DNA TGCGCCAGCAGCTCAAACTGGAACACCGGGGAGCTGTTTTTT.

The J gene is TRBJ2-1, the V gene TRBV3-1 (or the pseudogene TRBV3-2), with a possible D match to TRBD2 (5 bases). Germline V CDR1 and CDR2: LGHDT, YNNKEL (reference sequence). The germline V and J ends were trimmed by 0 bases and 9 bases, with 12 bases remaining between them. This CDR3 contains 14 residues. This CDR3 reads CASSQDETRGEQFF. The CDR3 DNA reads TGTGCCAGCAGCCAAGACGAAACCCGGGGTGAGCAGTTCTTC.

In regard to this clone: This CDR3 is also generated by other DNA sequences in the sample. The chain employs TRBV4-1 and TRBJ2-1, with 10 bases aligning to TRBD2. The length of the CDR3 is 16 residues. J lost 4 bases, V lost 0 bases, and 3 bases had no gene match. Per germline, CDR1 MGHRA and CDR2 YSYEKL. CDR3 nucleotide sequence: TGCGCCAGCAGCCAAGAGTTAGCGGGAGGTTACAATGAGCAGTTCTTC. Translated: CASSQELAGGYNEQFF.

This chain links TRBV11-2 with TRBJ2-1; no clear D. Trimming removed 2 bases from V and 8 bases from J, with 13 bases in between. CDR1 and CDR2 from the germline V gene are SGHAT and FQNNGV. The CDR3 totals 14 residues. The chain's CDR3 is CASSLRPLNDEQFF. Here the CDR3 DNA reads TGTGCCAGCAGCTTACGTCCACTTAACGATGAGCAGTTCTTC.

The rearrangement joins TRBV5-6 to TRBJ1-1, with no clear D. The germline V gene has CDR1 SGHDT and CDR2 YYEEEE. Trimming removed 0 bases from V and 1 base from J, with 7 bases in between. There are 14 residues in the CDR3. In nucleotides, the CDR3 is TGTGCCAGCAGCTTGGGTACGGGGAACACTGAAGCTTTCTTT. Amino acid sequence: CASSLGTGNTEAFF.

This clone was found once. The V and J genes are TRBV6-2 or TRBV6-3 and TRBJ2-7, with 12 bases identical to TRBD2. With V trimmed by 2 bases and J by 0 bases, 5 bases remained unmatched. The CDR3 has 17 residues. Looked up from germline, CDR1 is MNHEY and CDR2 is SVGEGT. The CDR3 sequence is CASSYPAGLAGSYEQYF. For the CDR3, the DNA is TGTGCCAGCAGTTACCCTGCGGGACTAGCGGGCTCCTACGAGCAGTACTTC.

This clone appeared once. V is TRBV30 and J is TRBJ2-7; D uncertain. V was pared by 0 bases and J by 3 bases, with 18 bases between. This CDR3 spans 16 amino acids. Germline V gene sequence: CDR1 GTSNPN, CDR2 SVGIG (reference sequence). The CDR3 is CAWSVSRPSAGYEQYF. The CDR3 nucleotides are TGTGCCTGGAGTGTCTCCCGGCCATCGGCAGGCTACGAGCAGTACTTC. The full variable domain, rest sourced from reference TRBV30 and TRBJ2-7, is SQTIHQWPATLVQPVGSPLSLECTVEGTSNPNLYWYRQAAGRGLQLLFYSVGIGQISSEVPQNLSASRPQDRQFILSSKKLLLSDSGFYLCAWSVSRPSAGYEQYFGPGTRLTVT.

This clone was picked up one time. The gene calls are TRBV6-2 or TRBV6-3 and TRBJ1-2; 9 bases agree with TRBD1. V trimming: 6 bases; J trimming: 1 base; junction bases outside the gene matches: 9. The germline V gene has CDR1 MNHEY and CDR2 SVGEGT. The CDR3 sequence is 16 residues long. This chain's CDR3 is CASSQTGTGFNYGYTF. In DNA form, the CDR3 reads TGTGCCAGCAGCCAGACCGGGACAGGGTTTAACTATGGCTACACCTTC.

The CDR3 DNA is TGTGCCTGGAGTGGGGCAGGATTTAACACTGAAGCTTTCTTT. Protein: CAWSGAGFNTEAFF. This chain joins TRBV30 and TRBJ1-1; no clear D gene. The CDR3 covers 14 residues. Germline V lookup: CDR1 GTSNPN, CDR2 SVGIG (reference sequence). Between the trimmed V and J ends, which lost 1 base and 2 bases, there was a span of 11 bases.

The DNA of the CDR3 is TGTGCCAGCAGTGGTTCACCCCGGAATGAGCAGTTCTTC. It specifies CASSGSPRNEQFF. V gene TRBV6-6 combines with J gene TRBJ2-1; D not certain. This CDR3 comprises 13 residues. V was pared by 5 bases and J by 7 bases, with 12 bases between. Germline V gene sequence: CDR1 MNHNY, CDR2 SVGAGI (reference sequence).

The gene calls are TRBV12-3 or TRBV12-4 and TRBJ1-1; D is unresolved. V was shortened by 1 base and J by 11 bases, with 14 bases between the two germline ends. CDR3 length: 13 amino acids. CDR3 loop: CASSLGEGVWAFF. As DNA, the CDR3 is TGTGCCAGCAGTTTAGGAGAAGGAGTGTGGGCTTTCTTT.

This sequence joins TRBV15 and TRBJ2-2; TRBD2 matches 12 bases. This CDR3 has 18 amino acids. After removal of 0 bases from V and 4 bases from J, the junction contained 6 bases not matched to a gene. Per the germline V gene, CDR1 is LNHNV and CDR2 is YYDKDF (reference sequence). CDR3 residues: CATSRDPGLAGRTGELFF. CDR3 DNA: TGTGCCACCAGCAGAGACCCTGGACTAGCGGGACGCACCGGGGAGCTGTTTTTT.

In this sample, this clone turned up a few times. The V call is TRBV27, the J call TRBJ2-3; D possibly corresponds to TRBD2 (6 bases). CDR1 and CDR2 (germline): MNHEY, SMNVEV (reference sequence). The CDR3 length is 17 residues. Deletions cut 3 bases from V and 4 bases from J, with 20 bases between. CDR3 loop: CASSFRTGAGFPDTQYF. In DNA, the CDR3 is TGTGCCAGCAGTTTTAGGACCGGGGCGGGGTTTCCAGATACGCAGTATTTT.

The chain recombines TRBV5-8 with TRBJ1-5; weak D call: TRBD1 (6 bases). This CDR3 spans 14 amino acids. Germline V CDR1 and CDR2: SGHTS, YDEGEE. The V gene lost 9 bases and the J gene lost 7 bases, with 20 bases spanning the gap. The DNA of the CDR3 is TGTGCCACACAAAAGACCGGGACACTACAGCCCCAGCATTTT. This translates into CATQKTGTLQPQHF.

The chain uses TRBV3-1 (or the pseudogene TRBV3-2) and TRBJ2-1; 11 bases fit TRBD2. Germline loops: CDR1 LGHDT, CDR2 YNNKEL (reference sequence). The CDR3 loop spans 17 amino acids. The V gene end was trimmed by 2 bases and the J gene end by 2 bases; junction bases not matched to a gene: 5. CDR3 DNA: TGTGCCAGCAGCCAACCAACTAGCGGGAGACCCTACAATGAGCAGTTCTTC. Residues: CASSQPTSGRPYNEQFF.

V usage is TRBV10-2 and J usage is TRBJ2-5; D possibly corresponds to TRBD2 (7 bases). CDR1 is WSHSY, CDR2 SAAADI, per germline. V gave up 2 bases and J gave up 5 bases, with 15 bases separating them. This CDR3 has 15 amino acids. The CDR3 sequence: CASSERGGARETQYF. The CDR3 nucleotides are TGCGCCAGCAGTGAGAGGGGGGGGGCGCGGGAGACCCAGTACTTC.